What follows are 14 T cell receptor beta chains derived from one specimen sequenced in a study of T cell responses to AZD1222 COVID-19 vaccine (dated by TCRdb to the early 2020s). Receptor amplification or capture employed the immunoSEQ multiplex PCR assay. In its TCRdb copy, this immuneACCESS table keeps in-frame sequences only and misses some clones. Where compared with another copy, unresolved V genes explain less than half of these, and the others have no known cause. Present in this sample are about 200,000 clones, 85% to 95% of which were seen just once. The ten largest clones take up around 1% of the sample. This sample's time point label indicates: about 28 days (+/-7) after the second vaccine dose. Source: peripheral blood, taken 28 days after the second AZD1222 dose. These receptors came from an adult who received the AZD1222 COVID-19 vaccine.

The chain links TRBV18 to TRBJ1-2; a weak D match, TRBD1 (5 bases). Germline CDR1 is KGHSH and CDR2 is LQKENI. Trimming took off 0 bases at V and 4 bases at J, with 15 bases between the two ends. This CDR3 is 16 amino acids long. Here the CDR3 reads CASSPPFAGGSYGYTF. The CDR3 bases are TGTGCCAGCTCACCACCCTTCGCGGGGGGTAGCTATGGCTACACCTTC.

The CDR3 coding sequence is TGTGCCAGCAGCCCCGGTGTGAGTTTGAGCACAGATACGCAGTATTTT. Its translation: CASSPGVSLSTDTQYF. The gene calls are TRBV9 and TRBJ2-3; no clear D. CDR1 is SGDLS and CDR2 is YYNGEE in the germline V gene. The CDR3 length is 16 residues. The V and J ends lost 4 bases and 0 bases respectively, with 15 bases between them.

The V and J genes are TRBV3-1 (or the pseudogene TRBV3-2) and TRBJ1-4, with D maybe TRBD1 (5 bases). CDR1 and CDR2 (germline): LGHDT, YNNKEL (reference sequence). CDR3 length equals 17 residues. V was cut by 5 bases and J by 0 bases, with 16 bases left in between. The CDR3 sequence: CASSFSGSGATNEKLFF. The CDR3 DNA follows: TGTGCCAGCAGCTTTTCAGGGTCAGGAGCAACTAATGAAAAACTGTTTTTT.

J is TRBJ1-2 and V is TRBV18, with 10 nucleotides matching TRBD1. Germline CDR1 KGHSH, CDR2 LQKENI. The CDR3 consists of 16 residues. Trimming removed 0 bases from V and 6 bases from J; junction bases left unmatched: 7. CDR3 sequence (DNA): TGTGCCAGCTCACCACCGGGACAGGGGTCTTGGGATGGCTACACCTTC. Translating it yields CASSPPGQGSWDGYTF.

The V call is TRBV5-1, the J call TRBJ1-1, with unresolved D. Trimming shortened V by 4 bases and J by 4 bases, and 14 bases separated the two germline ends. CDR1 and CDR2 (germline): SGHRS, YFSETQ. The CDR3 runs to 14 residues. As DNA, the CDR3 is TGCGCCAGCAGCGCCCGGGCTGAGGGCACTGAAGCTTTCTTT. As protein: CASSARAEGTEAFF.

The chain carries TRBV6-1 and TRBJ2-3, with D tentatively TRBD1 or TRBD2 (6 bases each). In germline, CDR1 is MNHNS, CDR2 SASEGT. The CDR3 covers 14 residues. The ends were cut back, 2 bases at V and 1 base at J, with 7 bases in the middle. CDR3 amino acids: CASSERGGTDTQYF. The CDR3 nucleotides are TGTGCCAGCAGTGAAAGGGGGGGCACAGATACGCAGTATTTT.

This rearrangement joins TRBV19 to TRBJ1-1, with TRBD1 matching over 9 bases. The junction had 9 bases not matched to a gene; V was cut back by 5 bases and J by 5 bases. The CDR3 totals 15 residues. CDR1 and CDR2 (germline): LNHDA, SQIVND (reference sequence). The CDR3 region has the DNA TGTGCCAGTAGTTCCCTGACAGGGGGGAGGACTGAAGCTTTCTTT. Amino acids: CASSSLTGGRTEAFF. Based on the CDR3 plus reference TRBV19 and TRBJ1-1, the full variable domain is DGGITQSPKYLFRKEGQNVTLSCEQNLNHDAMYWYRQDPGQGLRLIYYSQIVNDFQKGDIAEGYSVSREKKESFPLTVTSAQKNPTAFYLCASSSLTGGRTEAFFGQGTRLTVV.

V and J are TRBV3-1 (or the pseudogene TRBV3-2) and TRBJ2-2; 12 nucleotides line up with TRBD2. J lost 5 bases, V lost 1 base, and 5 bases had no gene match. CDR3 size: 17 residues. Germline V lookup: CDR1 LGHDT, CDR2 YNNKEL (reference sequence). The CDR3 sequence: CASSQGLAGVMTGELFF. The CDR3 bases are TGTGCCAGCAGCCAAGGACTAGCGGGGGTAATGACCGGGGAGCTGTTTTTT.

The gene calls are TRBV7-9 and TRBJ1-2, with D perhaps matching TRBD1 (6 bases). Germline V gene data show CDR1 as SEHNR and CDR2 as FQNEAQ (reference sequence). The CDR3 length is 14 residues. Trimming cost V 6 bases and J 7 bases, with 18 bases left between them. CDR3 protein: CASRGGSQLAGYTF. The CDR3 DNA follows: TGTGCCAGCAGGGGGGGCAGTCAGCTCGCTGGCTACACCTTC.

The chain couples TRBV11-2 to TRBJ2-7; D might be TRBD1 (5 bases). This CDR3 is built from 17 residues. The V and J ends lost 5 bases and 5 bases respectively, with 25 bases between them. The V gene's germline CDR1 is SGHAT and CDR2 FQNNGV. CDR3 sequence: CASSAQYARVGTHEQYF. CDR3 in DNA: TGTGCCAGCAGCGCGCAGTACGCCAGGGTGGGTACCCACGAGCAGTACTTC.

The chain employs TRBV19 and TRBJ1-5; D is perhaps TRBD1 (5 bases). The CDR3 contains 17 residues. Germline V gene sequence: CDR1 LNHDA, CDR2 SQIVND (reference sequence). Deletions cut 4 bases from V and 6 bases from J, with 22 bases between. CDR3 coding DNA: TGTGCCAGTAGTACCCCCCCGGGCAGGGCCACAAGTCAGCCCCAGCATTTT. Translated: CASSTPPGRATSQPQHF.

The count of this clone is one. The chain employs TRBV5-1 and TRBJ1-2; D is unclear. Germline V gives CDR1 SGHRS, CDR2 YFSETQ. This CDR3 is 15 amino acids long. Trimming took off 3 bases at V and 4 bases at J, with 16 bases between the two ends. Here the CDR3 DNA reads TGCGCCAGCAGCTCCCCGGGAGGGTACAGCTATGGCTACACCTTC. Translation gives CASSSPGGYSYGYTF. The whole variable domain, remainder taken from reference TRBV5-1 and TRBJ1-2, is KAGVTQTPRYLIKTRGQQVTLSCSPISGHRSVSWYQQTPGQGLQFLFEYFSETQRNKGNFPGRFSGRQFSNSRSEMNVSTLELGDSALYLCASSSPGGYSYGYTFGSGTRLTVV.

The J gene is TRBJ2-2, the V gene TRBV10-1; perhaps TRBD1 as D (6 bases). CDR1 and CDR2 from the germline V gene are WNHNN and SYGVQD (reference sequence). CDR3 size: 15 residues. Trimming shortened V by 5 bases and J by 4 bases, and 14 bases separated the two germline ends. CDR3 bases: TGCGCCAGCAGTCTGGGGGCAACGGGCACCGGGGAGCTGTTTTTT. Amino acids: CASSLGATGTGELFF.

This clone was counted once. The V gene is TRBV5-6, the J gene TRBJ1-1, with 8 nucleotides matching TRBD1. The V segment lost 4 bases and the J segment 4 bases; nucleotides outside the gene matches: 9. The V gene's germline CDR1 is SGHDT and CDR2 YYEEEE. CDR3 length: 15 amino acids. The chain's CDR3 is CASSLSLTGATEAFF. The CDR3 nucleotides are TGTGCCAGCAGCCTAAGCTTGACAGGGGCCACTGAAGCTTTCTTT. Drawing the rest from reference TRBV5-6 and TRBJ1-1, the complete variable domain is DAGVTQSPTHLIKTRGQQVTLRCSPKSGHDTVSWYQQALGQGPQFIFQYYEEEERQRGNFPDRFSGHQFPNYSSELNVNALLLGDSALYLCASSLSLTGATEAFFGQGTRLTVV.